This T cell receptor (beta chain) derives from a study of beta chain features in type 1 diabetes. Turning to the study itself: Age and gender were similar between patients and healthy donors, as were cell yields. Study results and limitations: There was a moderate but significant shortening of TCRB CDR3s in all four CD4+ subsets of Type 1 diabetes patients. Insertion counts at VDJ junctions were lower in type 1 diabetes patients, who also showed more deletions there. Amplification by PCR could prefer shorter templates, with the same effect in patients and controls.

The authors took one heparinised blood draw, averaging approximately 120 mL, from each donor. Note on this clone: What it binds is not known.

The study reverse transcribed the entire isolated RNA, so it sequenced expressed TCRB transcripts. The method was immunoSEQ multiplex PCR; TCRdb's version includes in-frame clones alone and lacks a portion of them. The table shows about 260,000 clones, with 24% occurring only once. The V end was cut by 10 bases, the J end by 0 bases, with 16 bases between. The CDR3 has 15 residues. The germline V gene encodes CDR1 ENHRY and CDR2 SYGVKD. The chain uses TRBV10-3 and TRBJ2-4; D possibly corresponds to TRBD1 (7 bases). Sequencing was carried out using naive CD4+ T cells from blood. The sequence was obtained from a woman aged 25 to 39 with type 1 diabetes. In DNA form, the CDR3 reads TGTGCCAGGGTTAACAGGGGACTAGCCAAAAACATTCAGTACTTC. This encodes CARVNRGLAKNIQYF.